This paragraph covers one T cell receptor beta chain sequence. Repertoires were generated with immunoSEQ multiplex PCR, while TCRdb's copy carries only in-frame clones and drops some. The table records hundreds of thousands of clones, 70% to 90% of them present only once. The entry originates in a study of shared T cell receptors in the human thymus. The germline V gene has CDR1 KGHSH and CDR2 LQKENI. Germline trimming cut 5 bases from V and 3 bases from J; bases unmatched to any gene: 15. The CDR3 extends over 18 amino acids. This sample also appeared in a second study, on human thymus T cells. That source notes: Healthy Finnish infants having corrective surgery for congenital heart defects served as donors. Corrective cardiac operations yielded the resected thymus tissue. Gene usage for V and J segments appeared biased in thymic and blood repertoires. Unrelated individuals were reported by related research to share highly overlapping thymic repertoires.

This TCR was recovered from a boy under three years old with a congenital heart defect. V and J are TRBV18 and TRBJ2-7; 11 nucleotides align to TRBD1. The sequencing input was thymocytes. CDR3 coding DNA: TGTGCCAGCTCAAAACGAGTCCTGGGGACAGGGGGAGACTACGAGCAGTACTTC. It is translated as CASSKRVLGTGGDYEQYF.